This TCR beta chain was documented in a study of cytomegalovirus exposure and HLA in healthy donors. The PCR had 60 Vbeta and 13 Jbeta primers. Produced via immunoSEQ multiplex PCR; TCRdb's table is partial and in-frame only. The table lists 150,000 to 200,000 clones, over 75% of them singletons. Germline CDR1 reads MGHRA; CDR2 reads YSYEKL. The CDR3 totals 14 residues. V lost 4 bases and J lost 4; bases outside the gene matches: 6. This TCR derives from a woman aged 50 to 65 in good health and CMV-seronegative. Specimen: PBMCs. The chain recombines TRBV4-1 with TRBJ1-2; 7 bases map to TRBD1. The CDR3 nucleotides read TGCGCCAGCAGCCCCGGACAGGTGAGCTATGGCTACACCTTC. This translates into CASSPGQVSYGYTF.